A single sample is the source of the 30 T cell receptor beta chains below, sequenced in a study of regulatory T cells in long-lasting Graves disease. Time point described: newly diagnosed GD, antithyroid drugs for less than 3 months. Extracted PBMC RNA gave rise to the TCR library. HTBI primers from iRepertoire and Arm-PCR of CDR3 regions yielded the TCR beta libraries. TCRdb independently ran MiXCR on the multiplex PCR reads; one entry per CDR3 protein. The sample lists hundreds of thousands of distinct CDR3 sequences, 16% seen once, with 25% to 30% in the top ten. This sample was also put to use in a study of T cells in Graves' hyperthyroidism and ophthalmopathy.

The sample consisted of peripheral blood mononuclear cells (PBMCs), taken at new diagnosis, from a patient treated with antithyroid drugs. The receptors originated from a man aged 35 to 55 with Graves disease.

The chain employs TRBV5-1 and TRBJ2-7; 9 nucleotides agree with TRBD1. This CDR3 region has 16 residues. The J segment lost 7 bases and the V segment lost 2 bases, leaving 13 bases of the junction unmatched. From germline, CDR1 is SGHRS and CDR2 YFSETQ. The CDR3 protein is CASSFGSGTGMYEQYF. The CDR3 nucleotides read TGCGCCAGCAGCTTCGGCTCCGGGACAGGGATGTATGAGCAGTACTTC. Full variable domain (missing parts from reference TRBV5-1 and TRBJ2-7): KAGVTQTPRYLIKTRGQQVTLSCSPISGHRSVSWYQQTPGQGLQFLFEYFSETQRNKGNFPGRFSGRQFSNSRSEMNVSTLELGDSALYLCASSFGSGTGMYEQYFGPGTRLTVT.

This clonotype has ten or more counts. J is TRBJ2-7 and V is TRBV12-3 or TRBV12-4; possible D gene TRBD2, 5 bases. This CDR3 region has 14 residues. Trimming took 5 bases from V and 2 from J, leaving 13 bases between them. CDR3 sequence (DNA): TGTGCCAGCAGTCTACTCTCCGGGGCCTACGAGCAGTACTTC. This translates into CASSLLSGAYEQYF.

Here the CDR3 DNA reads TGCGCCAGCAGCCAACCCGGGACTAGGGCCCACGAGCAGTACTTC. It translates to CASSQPGTRAHEQYF. The chain has TRBV4-1 and TRBJ2-7; TRBD2 matches 8 bases. The V gene end was trimmed by 2 bases and the J gene end by 5 bases; junction bases not matched to a gene: 8. Looked up from germline, CDR1 is MGHRA and CDR2 is YSYEKL. The CDR3 length is 15 residues.

Many counts were recorded for this clonotype. The rearrangement uses TRBV7-6 and TRBJ2-3, with 7 bases aligning to TRBD2. Unmatched junction bases numbered 8, after V lost 3 bases and J lost 5 bases. CDR1 is SGHVS, CDR2 FNYEAQ, per germline. The CDR3 has 15 residues. The CDR3 is CASSFYGGRGDTQYF. The CDR3 nucleotides read TGTGCCAGCAGCTTCTACGGGGGGAGGGGAGATACGCAGTATTTT.

A single count supports this clonotype. The chain recombines TRBV9 with TRBJ2-1; tentatively, D is TRBD1 or TRBD2 (6 bases each). In germline, CDR1 is SGDLS, CDR2 YYNGEE. This CDR3 is 15 amino acids long. V was trimmed by 0 bases and J by 2 bases, leaving 9 bases between them. The DNA of the CDR3 is TGTGCCAGCAGCGTAGACGGGGGCCCCTACAATGAGCAGTTCTTC. This codes for CASSVDGGPYNEQFF.

At least ten counts were recorded for this clonotype. This sequence joins TRBV12-3 or TRBV12-4 and TRBJ2-3, with D unresolved. V was trimmed by 7 bases and J by 0 bases, leaving 17 bases between them. The CDR3 covers 16 residues. The CDR3 region is CASTPGLDASTDTQYF. In DNA form, the CDR3 reads TGTGCCAGCACCCCCGGGCTGGACGCTAGCACAGATACGCAGTATTTT.

In this sample, this clonotype turned up a few times. J is TRBJ2-7 and V is TRBV4-1; TRBD2 might be the D (6 bases). CDR1 is MGHRA and CDR2 is YSYEKL in the germline V gene. V gave up 4 bases and J gave up 5 bases, with 15 bases separating them. The CDR3 length is 14 residues. Here the CDR3 reads CASSPIRGNNEQYF. CDR3 bases: TGCGCCAGCAGCCCGATACGGGGGAACAACGAGCAGTACTTC.

This clonotype was counted ten times or more. The chain couples TRBV30 to TRBJ2-7; 7 positions agree with TRBD1. The CDR3 has 11 residues. The germline V gene encodes CDR1 GTSNPN and CDR2 SVGIG (reference sequence). J lost 9 bases, V lost 3 bases, and 5 bases had no gene match. CDR3 nucleotides: TGTGCCTGGAGGGGACAGAGGGGGCAGTACTTC. Protein sequence: CAWRGQRGQYF.

The rearrangement links TRBV18 to TRBJ1-5; the match to TRBD1 covers 10 bases. CDR1 KGHSH and CDR2 LQKENI come from the germline V gene. This CDR3 comprises 18 residues. J gave up 4 bases and V 5 bases, and 14 bases lay outside the gene matches. CDR3 amino acids: CASSAQPGQGLLNQPQHF. DNA for the CDR3: TGTGCCAGCTCAGCTCAACCGGGACAGGGGCTTCTAAATCAGCCCCAGCATTTT. Supplemented by reference TRBV18 and TRBJ1-5, the full variable domain reads NAGVMQNPRHLVRRRGQEARLRCSPMKGHSHVYWYRQLPEEGLKFMVYLQKENIIDESGMPKERFSAEFPKEGPSILRIQQVVRGDSAAYFCASSAQPGQGLLNQPQHFGDGTRLSIL.

This clonotype was observed many times. This sequence joins TRBV5-6 and TRBJ1-5; 8 bases match TRBD1. The CDR3 runs 17 residues. In germline, CDR1 is SGHDT, CDR2 YYEEEE. V gave up 2 bases and J gave up 3 bases; unmatched junction bases: 10. In DNA form, the CDR3 reads TGTGCCAGCAGCTTACCGGGACAGGCGTCCTTCAATCAGCCCCAGCATTTT. Its translation is CASSLPGQASFNQPQHF.

This clonotype was recorded at least ten times. The V gene is TRBV7-9, the J gene TRBJ2-7, with TRBD1 matching over 7 bases. V shed 10 bases, J shed 0 bases, and the junction held 6 bases outside the gene matches. The V gene's germline CDR1 is SEHNR and CDR2 FQNEAQ (reference sequence). The CDR3 extends over 13 amino acids. This chain's CDR3 is CATGTESSYEQYF. The CDR3, as DNA: TGTGCCACAGGGACAGAGAGCTCCTACGAGCAGTACTTC.

In this sample, this clonotype turned up many times. This chain's CDR3 is CASSFQLAGSYNEQFF. CDR3 in DNA: TGCGCCAGCAGCTTCCAACTAGCGGGGTCCTACAATGAGCAGTTCTTC. The rearrangement joins TRBV5-1 to TRBJ2-1, with TRBD2 identical over 10 bases. This CDR3 is 16 amino acids long. Germline CDR1 SGHRS, CDR2 YFSETQ. After removal of 2 bases from V and 1 base from J, the junction contained 3 bases not matched to a gene.

This clonotype was seen a single time. The chain recombines TRBV24-1 with TRBJ2-7; 8 nucleotides align to TRBD2. Trimming took 3 bases from V and 3 from J; bases not matched to a gene: 6. CDR1 is KGHDR, CDR2 SFDVKD, per germline. The CDR3 totals 15 residues. As DNA, the CDR3 is TGTGCCACCAGTGATCCAAAGCGGGGGCGCTACGAGCAGTACTTC. Translating gives CATSDPKRGRYEQYF.

This clonotype occurred many times. The chain couples TRBV5-1 to TRBJ2-5, with D perhaps TRBD2 (6 bases). Trimming left V 4 bases short and J 1 base short, with 17 bases between. The CDR3 is made up of 16 amino acids. Germline loops: CDR1 SGHRS, CDR2 YFSETQ. The CDR3 region is CASSRFSVGGQETQYF. CDR3 DNA: TGCGCCAGCAGCCGGTTCTCGGTGGGGGGCCAAGAGACCCAGTACTTC.

The V gene is TRBV5-1, the J gene TRBJ1-4; D is perhaps TRBD1 (6 bases). Trimming took off 8 bases at V and 1 base at J, with 24 bases between the two ends. The CDR3 runs 18 residues. Germline CDR1 and CDR2: SGHRS and YFSETQ. The CDR3 is CASTPHGGGAGTNEKLFF. The CDR3 region has the DNA TGCGCCAGTACCCCCCACGGCGGGGGGGCGGGAACTAATGAAAAACTGTTTTTT. Full variable domain (outside the CDR3, taken from reference TRBV5-1 and TRBJ1-4): KAGVTQTPRYLIKTRGQQVTLSCSPISGHRSVSWYQQTPGQGLQFLFEYFSETQRNKGNFPGRFSGRQFSNSRSEMNVSTLELGDSALYLCASTPHGGGAGTNEKLFFGSGTQLSVL.

The gene calls are TRBV5-1 and TRBJ2-5; 9 nucleotides align to TRBD1. Looked up from germline, CDR1 is SGHRS and CDR2 is YFSETQ. The CDR3 has 16 residues. V shed 4 bases, J shed 2 bases, and the junction held 9 bases outside the gene matches. The CDR3 region is CASSVTGGLRQETQYF. CDR3 coding DNA: TGCGCCAGCAGCGTCACAGGGGGCTTAAGACAAGAGACCCAGTACTTC. Variable domain in full (rest from reference TRBV5-1 and TRBJ2-5): KAGVTQTPRYLIKTRGQQVTLSCSPISGHRSVSWYQQTPGQGLQFLFEYFSETQRNKGNFPGRFSGRQFSNSRSEMNVSTLELGDSALYLCASSVTGGLRQETQYFGPGTRLLVL.

This clonotype was observed a few times. For the CDR3, the DNA is TGTGCCAGCAGCTTATATGGGGCGGACACTGAAGCTTTCTTT. This sequence encodes CASSLYGADTEAFF. The V gene is TRBV7-2, the J gene TRBJ1-1; D is perhaps TRBD1 (5 bases). V dropped 2 bases and J dropped 3 bases, with 10 bases sitting between them. CDR1 SGHTA and CDR2 FQGNSA come from the germline V gene. The CDR3 is made up of 14 amino acids. Full variable domain (missing parts from reference TRBV7-2 and TRBJ1-1): GAGVSQSPSNKVTEKGKDVELRCDPISGHTALYWYRQSLGQGLEFLIYFQGNSAPDKSGLPSDRFSAERTGGSVSTLTIQRTQQEDSAVYLCASSLYGADTEAFFGQGTRLTVV.

This clonotype occurred many times. This chain links TRBV27 with TRBJ1-5; D unclear. CDR3 length: 12 amino acids. V dropped 4 bases and J dropped 6 bases, with 7 bases sitting between them. CDR1 and CDR2 (germline): MNHEY, SMNVEV (reference sequence). In nucleotides, the CDR3 is TGTGCCAGCAGTTCGGGAAGTCAGCCCCAGCATTTT. It codes for CASSSGSQPQHF.

This clonotype was observed many times. The chain is built from TRBV13 and TRBJ1-3; D possibly corresponds to TRBD1 (5 bases). V lost 5 bases, J lost 1 base, and 18 bases lay in between. CDR3 length: 17 amino acids. Germline V gene sequence: CDR1 PRHDT, CDR2 FYEKMQ (reference sequence). CDR3 nucleotide sequence: TGTGCCAGCAGCCGACGACCGGACATCCTTTCTGGAAACACCATATATTTT. It codes for CASSRRPDILSGNTIYF.

This clonotype was found many times. The V gene is TRBV3-1, the J gene TRBJ1-3, with TRBD1 matching 8 bases. J gave up 1 base and V 3 bases, and 2 bases lay outside the gene matches. The CDR3 is 15 amino acids. CDR1 LGHDT and CDR2 YNNKEL come from the germline V gene (reference sequence). The CDR3 nucleotides read TGTGCCAGCAGCCAGCAGGGGGCATCTGGAAACACCATATATTTT. This sequence encodes CASSQQGASGNTIYF.

This clonotype came up many times. CDR3 bases: TGCAGTGCTAGAGATCGTGGGAAACAGCCCCAGCATTTT. Amino acids: CSARDRGKQPQHF. This rearrangement joins TRBV20-1 to TRBJ1-5, with unresolved D. The CDR3 is 13 amino acids. CDR1 is DFQATT, CDR2 SNEGSKA, per germline (reference sequence). V gave up 0 bases and J gave up 7 bases, with 10 bases separating them.

This clonotype was picked up many times. V is TRBV6-1 and J is TRBJ2-1, with TRBD2 matching 9 bases. J was trimmed by 9 bases and V by 1 base; bases with no gene match: 4. The CDR3 runs 14 residues. Germline V gene sequence: CDR1 MNHNS, CDR2 SASEGT. The CDR3 protein is CASSEEGTSSEQFF. CDR3 sequence (DNA): TGTGCCAGCAGTGAAGAAGGGACTAGCAGTGAGCAGTTCTTC.

In this sample, this clonotype turned up many times. This chain links TRBV18 with TRBJ1-6; 7 nucleotides agree with TRBD1. V lost 3 bases, J lost 9 bases, and 8 bases stayed unmatched. The germline V gene has CDR1 KGHSH and CDR2 LQKENI. The CDR3 is made up of 15 amino acids. CDR3 amino acids: CASSPGTADGSPLHF. The CDR3, as DNA: TGTGCCAGCTCACCCGGGACAGCCGATGGTTCACCCCTCCACTTT.

This clonotype was observed at least ten times. The chain recombines TRBV5-1 with TRBJ2-7; possibly TRBD2 for D (6 bases). This CDR3 spans 14 amino acids. Germline CDR1 is SGHRS and CDR2 is YFSETQ. Between the trimmed V and J ends, which lost 4 bases and 4 bases, there was a span of 15 bases. Written as DNA, the CDR3 is TGCGCCAGCAGCCGCGGACTACAACCATACGAGCAGTACTTC. This translates into CASSRGLQPYEQYF.

This clonotype was found many times. This chain connects TRBV11-2 to TRBJ2-7; 7 bases are a match to TRBD2. There are 14 residues in the CDR3. The junction had 9 bases not matched to a gene; V was cut back by 6 bases and J by 4 bases. Germline V gives CDR1 SGHAT, CDR2 FQNNGV. CDR3 DNA: TGTGCCAGCAGTTCAGCATGGGGGGGATACGAGCAGTACTTC. It yields the protein CASSSAWGGYEQYF.

This clonotype was observed at least ten times. J is TRBJ2-7 and V is TRBV13, with D perhaps matching TRBD1 or TRBD2 (6 bases each). The CDR3 is 14 residues long. The V end lost 8 bases, the J end lost 7 bases, and 21 bases lay between the germline ends. Per germline, CDR1 PRHDT and CDR2 FYEKMQ (reference sequence). The CDR3 sequence: CASGRHRVEIEQYF. The CDR3 bases are TGTGCCAGCGGGAGGCACAGGGTTGAGATTGAGCAGTACTTC.

The chain carries TRBV13 and TRBJ2-7, with TRBD2 identical over 11 bases. CDR1 and CDR2 from the germline V gene are PRHDT and FYEKMQ (reference sequence). V shed 5 bases and J 3 bases; nucleotides not matched to a gene: 6. This CDR3 comprises 15 residues. CDR3 loop: CASSQLAGGLYEQYF. DNA of the CDR3: TGTGCCAGCAGCCAGCTAGCGGGAGGTCTCTACGAGCAGTACTTC.

This clonotype has at least ten counts. The rearrangement joins TRBV5-5 to TRBJ2-1; maybe TRBD2 (6 bases). The CDR3 totals 20 residues. V was shortened by 6 bases and J by 0 bases, with 28 bases between the two germline ends. Germline V CDR1 and CDR2: SGHKS, YYEKEE (reference sequence). CDR3: CASNPFATSPTLSSYNEQFF. In DNA, the CDR3 is TGTGCCAGCAATCCCTTTGCAACTAGCCCAACACTAAGCTCCTACAATGAGCAGTTCTTC. Looking up the rest from reference TRBV5-5 and TRBJ2-1 gives the full variable domain: DAGVTQSPTHLIKTRGQQVTLRCSPISGHKSVSWYQQVLGQGPQFIFQYYEKEERGRGNFPDRFSARQFPNYSSELNVNALLLGDSALYLCASNPFATSPTLSSYNEQFFGPGTRLTVL.

This clonotype came up many times. J is TRBJ2-7 and V is TRBV12-3 or TRBV12-4, with a weak D call TRBD2 (5 bases). The V and J ends lost 4 bases and 3 bases respectively, with 13 bases between them. This CDR3 has 14 amino acids. This CDR3 is CASSSIQGSYEQYF. The CDR3 nucleotides read TGTGCCAGCAGTTCCATTCAAGGGAGCTACGAGCAGTACTTC.

The chain combines TRBV6-2 or TRBV6-3 with TRBJ1-1; tentatively, D is TRBD1 (5 bases). The CDR3 has 12 amino acids. Trimming removed 6 bases at V and 4 bases at J, with 9 bases between. Germline lookup yields CDR1 MNHEY and CDR2 SVGEGT. The CDR3 nucleotides read TGTGCCAGCAGAGCAGGGAGCACTGAAGCTTTCTTT. Translation gives CASRAGSTEAFF.